This TCR beta chain is drawn from a study of CD8+ T cells in alopecia areata. Germline V gene data show CDR1 as SGHNT and CDR2 as YYREEE (reference sequence). This CDR3 spans 14 amino acids. With 3 bases clipped from V and 5 bases from J, the junction kept 8 bases outside the gene matches. Once RNA had been extracted, it was reverse transcribed into cDNA to act as the sequencing template. The assay was immunoSEQ multiplex PCR, and TCRdb's table has in-frame clones only and misses some. The profile covers 100,000 to 150,000 clones, with roughly 54% appearing a single time and 4.5% to 5.5% taken by the ten largest.

The sequences come from CD4+ T cells sorted from blood, collected at week 0. The V gene is TRBV5-4, the J gene TRBJ2-7; TRBD1 matches 7 bases. The sequence came from a human donor with alopecia areata. CDR3 residues: CASSSSTGIDEQYF. CDR3 nucleotides: TGTGCCAGCAGCTCCTCGACAGGGATCGACGAGCAGTACTTC.